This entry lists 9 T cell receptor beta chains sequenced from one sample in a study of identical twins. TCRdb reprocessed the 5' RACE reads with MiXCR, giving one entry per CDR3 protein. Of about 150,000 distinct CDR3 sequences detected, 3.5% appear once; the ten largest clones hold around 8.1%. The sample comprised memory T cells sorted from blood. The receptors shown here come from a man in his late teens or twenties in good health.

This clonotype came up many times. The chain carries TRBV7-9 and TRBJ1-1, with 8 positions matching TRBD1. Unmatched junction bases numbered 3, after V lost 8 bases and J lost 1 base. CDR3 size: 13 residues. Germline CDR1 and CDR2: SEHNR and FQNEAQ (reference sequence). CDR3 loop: CASSGQANTEAFF. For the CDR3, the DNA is TGTGCCAGCTCGGGACAGGCGAACACTGAAGCTTTCTTT.

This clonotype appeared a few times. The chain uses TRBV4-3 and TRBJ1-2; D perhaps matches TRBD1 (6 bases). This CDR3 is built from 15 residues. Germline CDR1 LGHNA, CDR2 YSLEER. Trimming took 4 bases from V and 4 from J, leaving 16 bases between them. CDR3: CASSLSTGSRYGYTF. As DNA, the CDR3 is TGCGCCAGCAGCCTTAGTACAGGGTCGCGCTATGGCTACACCTTC.

This CDR3 reads CASSPRTGLREKLFF. The DNA of the CDR3 is TGTGCCAGCAGCCCAAGGACAGGATTAAGGGAAAAACTGTTTTTT. The chain recombines TRBV7-9 with TRBJ1-4, with TRBD1 matching over 7 bases. The CDR3 contains 15 residues. Germline CDR1 is SEHNR and CDR2 is FQNEAQ (reference sequence). Unmatched junction bases numbered 11, after V lost 5 bases and J lost 8 bases.

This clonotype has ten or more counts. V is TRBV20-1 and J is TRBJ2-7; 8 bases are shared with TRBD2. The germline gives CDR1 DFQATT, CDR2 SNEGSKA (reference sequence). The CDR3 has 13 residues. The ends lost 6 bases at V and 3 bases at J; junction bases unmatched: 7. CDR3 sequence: CSADPAGVYEQYF. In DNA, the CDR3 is TGCAGTGCCGACCCAGCGGGAGTCTACGAGCAGTACTTC.

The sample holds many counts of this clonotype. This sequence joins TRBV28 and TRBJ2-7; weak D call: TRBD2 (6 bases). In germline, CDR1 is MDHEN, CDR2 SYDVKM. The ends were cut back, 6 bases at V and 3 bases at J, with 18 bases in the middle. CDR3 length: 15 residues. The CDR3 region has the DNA TGTGCCAGCAGCATGGGGGGAAGCGCCCTCTACGAGCAGTACTTC. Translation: CASSMGGSALYEQYF.

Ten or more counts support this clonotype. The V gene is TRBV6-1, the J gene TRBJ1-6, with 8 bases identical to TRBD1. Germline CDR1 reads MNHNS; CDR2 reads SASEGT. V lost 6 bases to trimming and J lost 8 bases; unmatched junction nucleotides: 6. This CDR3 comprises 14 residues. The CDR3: CASRLDRGDSPLHF. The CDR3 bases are TGTGCCAGCAGACTTGACAGGGGTGATTCACCCCTCCACTTT.

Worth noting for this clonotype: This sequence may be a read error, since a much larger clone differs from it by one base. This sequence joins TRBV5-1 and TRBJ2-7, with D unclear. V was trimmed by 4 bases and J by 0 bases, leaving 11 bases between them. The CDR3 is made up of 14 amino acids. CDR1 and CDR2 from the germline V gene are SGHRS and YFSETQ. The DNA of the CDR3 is TGCGCCAGCAGCCCAGACGTGGTCTCCTACGAGCAGTACTTC. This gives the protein CASSPDVVSYEQYF.

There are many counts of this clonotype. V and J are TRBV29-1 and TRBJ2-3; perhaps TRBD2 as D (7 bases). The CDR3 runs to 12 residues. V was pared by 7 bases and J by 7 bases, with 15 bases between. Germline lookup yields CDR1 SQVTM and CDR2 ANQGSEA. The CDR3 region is CSGGGGRYTQYF. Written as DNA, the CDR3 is TGCAGCGGAGGGGGGGGCCGATATACGCAGTATTTT.

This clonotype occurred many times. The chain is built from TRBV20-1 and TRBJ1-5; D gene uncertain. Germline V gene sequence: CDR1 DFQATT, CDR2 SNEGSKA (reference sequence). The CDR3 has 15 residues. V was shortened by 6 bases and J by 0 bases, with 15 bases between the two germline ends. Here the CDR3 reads CSAKPRVNSNQPQHF. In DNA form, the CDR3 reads TGCAGTGCCAAACCGCGGGTAAATAGCAATCAGCCCCAGCATTTT.